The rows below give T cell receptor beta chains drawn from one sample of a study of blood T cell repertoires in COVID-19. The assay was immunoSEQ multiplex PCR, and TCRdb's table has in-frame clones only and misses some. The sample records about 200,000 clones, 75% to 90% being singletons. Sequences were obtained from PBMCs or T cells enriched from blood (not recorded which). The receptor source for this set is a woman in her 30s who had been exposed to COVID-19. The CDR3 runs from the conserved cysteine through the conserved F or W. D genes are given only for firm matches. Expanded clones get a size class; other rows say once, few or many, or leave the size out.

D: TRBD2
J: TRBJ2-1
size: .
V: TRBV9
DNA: TGTGCCAGCAGCATCCGGACTAGCGGGGGGGCTGACAATGAGCAGTTCTTC
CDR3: CASSIRTSGGADNEQFF

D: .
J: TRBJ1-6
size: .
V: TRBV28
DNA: TGTGCCAGCAGTCTATTCCGGGATAAAAGGTCACCCCTCCACTTT
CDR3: CASSLFRDKRSPLHF

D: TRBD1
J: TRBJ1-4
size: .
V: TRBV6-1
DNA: TGTGCCAGCAGCCCCCAGGGGGATGAAAAACTGTTTTTT
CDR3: CASSPQGDEKLFF

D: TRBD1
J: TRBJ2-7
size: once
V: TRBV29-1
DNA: TGCAGCGTTGAGCAAGACAGGGACGAGCAGTACTTC
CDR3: CSVEQDRDEQYF

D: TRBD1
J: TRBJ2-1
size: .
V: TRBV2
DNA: TGTGCCAGCAAATCGACAGGGGAGTACAATGAGCAGTTCTTC
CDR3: CASKSTGEYNEQFF

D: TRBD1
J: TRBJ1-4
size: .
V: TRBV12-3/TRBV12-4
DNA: TGTGCCAGCAGTCAGGGGGCGGGAGAAAAACTGTTTTTT
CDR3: CASSQGAGEKLFF

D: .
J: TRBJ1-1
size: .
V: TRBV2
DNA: TGTGCCAGCAAGGACATCCAGAACACTGAAGCTTTCTTT
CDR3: CASKDIQNTEAFF

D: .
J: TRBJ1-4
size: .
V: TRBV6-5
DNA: TGTGCCAGCACTTATGACAGGCGTCAAACTAATGAAAAACTGTTTTTT
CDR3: CASTYDRRQTNEKLFF

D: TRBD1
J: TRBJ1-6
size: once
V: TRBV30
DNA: TGTGCCTGGGGGACAGGGACGGGAAGCTATTCACCCCTCCACTTT
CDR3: CAWGTGTGSYSPLHF

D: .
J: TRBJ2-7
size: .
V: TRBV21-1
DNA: TGTGCCAGGGGACCGACAGGGGGAATTGTCTACGAGCAGTACTTC
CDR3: CARGPTGGIVYEQYF

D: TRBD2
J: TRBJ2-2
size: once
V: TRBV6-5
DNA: TGTGCCAGCAGCCGGGACTATAACACCGGGGAGCTGTTTTTT
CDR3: CASSRDYNTGELFF

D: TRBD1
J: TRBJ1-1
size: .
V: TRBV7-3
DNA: TGTGCCAGCAGCTTAGCAGGGGGCGCGGGTGAAGCTTTCTTT
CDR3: CASSLAGGAGEAFF

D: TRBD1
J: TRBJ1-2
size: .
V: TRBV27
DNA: TGTGCCAGCACCACCGGGGTACAGGGGTCCTATGGCTACACCTTC
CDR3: CASTTGVQGSYGYTF

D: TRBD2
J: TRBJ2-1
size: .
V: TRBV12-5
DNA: TGTGCTAGTGGTTCCGCCGGGATAGCGGGGGGGAATGAGCAGTTCTTC
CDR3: CASGSAGIAGGNEQFF

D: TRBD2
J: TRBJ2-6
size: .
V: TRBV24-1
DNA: TGTGCCACCAATCCGGGTCCCAGCGGGGCTGGGGCCAACGTCCTGACTTTC
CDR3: CATNPGPSGAGANVLTF

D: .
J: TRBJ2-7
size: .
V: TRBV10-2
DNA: TGCGCCAGCAGTGAGTCGAGAGGGAACCTGTACTTC
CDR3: CASSESRGNLYF

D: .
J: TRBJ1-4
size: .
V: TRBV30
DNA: TGTGCCTGGAGTGTACTGTGGTCAGGCCCTAATGAAAAACTGTTTTTT
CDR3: CAWSVLWSGPNEKLFF

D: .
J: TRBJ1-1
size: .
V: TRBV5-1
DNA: TGCGCCAGCAGCTGGCGAGGACAGAATGAAGCTTTCTTT
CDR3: CASSWRGQNEAFF

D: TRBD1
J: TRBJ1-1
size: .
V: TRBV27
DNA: TGTGCCAGCAGTTCCGATGACAGGGCGGACACTGAAGCTTTCTTT
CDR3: CASSSDDRADTEAFF

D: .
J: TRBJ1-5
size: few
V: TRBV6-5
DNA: TGTGCCAGCATGCATAATAGGGAGAATCAGCCCCAGCATTTT
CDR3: CASMHNRENQPQHF

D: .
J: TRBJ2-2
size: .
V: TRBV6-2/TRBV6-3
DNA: TGTGCCAGCAGTTACTCTAGGACAAGGCATGTCGCCGGGGAGCTGTTTTTT
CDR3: CASSYSRTRHVAGELFF

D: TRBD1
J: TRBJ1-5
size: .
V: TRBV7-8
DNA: TGTGCCAGCAGCTTCGGACAGGGGGGGGATCAGCCCCAGCATTTT
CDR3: CASSFGQGGDQPQHF

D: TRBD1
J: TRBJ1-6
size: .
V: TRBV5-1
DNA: TGCGCCAGCAGCGCAGGGGGCCGACCCCTCCACTTT
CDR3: CASSAGGRPLHF

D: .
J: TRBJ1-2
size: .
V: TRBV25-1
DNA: TGTGCCAGCAGTGAAGTGCAGGGGAGCTACACCTTC
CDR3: CASSEVQGSYTF

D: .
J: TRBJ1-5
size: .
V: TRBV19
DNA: TGTGCCAGTAGTATGGGGGGGTTGAGCAATCAGCCCCAGCATTTT
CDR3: CASSMGGLSNQPQHF

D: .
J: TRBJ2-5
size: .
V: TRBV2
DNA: TGTGCCGGACAGCTACAAGAGACCCAGTACTTC
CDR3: CAGQLQETQYF

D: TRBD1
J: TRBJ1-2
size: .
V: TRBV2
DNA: TGTGCCAGCAGTTATTTGACAGGGGGCGATGGCTACACCTTC
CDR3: CASSYLTGGDGYTF

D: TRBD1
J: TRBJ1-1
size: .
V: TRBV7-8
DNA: TGTGCCAGCAGCTTAATGTCACGGGGACAGTCGAACACTGAAGCTTTCTTT
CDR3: CASSLMSRGQSNTEAFF

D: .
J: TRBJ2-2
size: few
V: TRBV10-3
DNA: TGTGCCATCAGTGATTCGGGGGGCACAGTCGGGGAGCTGTTTTTT
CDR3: CAISDSGGTVGELFF

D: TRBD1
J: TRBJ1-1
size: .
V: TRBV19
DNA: TGTGCCAGTAATTCCCCGGGACAGGGAAACACTGAAGCTTTCTTT
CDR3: CASNSPGQGNTEAFF

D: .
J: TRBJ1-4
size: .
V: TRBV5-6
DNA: TGTGCCAGCAGCTTGGACAAGGAGAAACTGTTTTTT
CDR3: CASSLDKEKLFF

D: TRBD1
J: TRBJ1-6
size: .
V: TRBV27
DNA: TGTGCCAGCAGTTTATTCCGGGACAGGTCCGGATTTAATAATTCACCCCTCCACTTT
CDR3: CASSLFRDRSGFNNSPLHF

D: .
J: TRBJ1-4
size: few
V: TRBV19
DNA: TGTGCCAGTAAGAGGAGTGCGGGGACTAATGAAAAACTGTTTTTT
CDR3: CASKRSAGTNEKLFF

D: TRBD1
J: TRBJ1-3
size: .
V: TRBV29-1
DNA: TGCAGCGTGTGGACAGGGAACCTCTCTGGAAACACCATATATTTT
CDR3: CSVWTGNLSGNTIYF

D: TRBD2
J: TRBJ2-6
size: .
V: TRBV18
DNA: TGTGCCAGCCTCGGGGGGGCTTCTGGGGCCAACGTCCTGACTTTC
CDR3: CASLGGASGANVLTF